This TCR beta chain was retrieved from a study of cytomegalovirus exposure and HLA in healthy donors. Findings and limits, study-wide: A link between a missense DCLRE1C variant and TCR beta V- and J-gene trimming emerged from a later analysis. It was reported in a later analysis that an Asian-associated ancestry cluster showed fewer N-insertions than the roughly 670-donor mean.

On this clone itself: Its antigen is unknown.

V was clipped by 0 bases and J by 2 bases, with 8 bases between them. CDR3 length: 16 amino acids. Germline V gene data show CDR1 as MGHRA and CDR2 as YSYEKL. PCR used 60 Vbeta primers and 13 Jbeta primers. The data were produced by immunoSEQ multiplex PCR, yet TCRdb's version contains in-frame clones alone and is incomplete. Among 110,000 to 150,000 clones listed, roughly 70% were seen once. The sequence derives from a man under 40 in good health and CMV-seronegative. The chain employs TRBV4-1 and TRBJ2-6; D is perhaps TRBD2 (5 bases). The specimen was PBMCs. CDR3 DNA sequence: TGCGCCAGCAGCCAAGAGGAGGTGGCTGGGGCCAACGTCCTGACTTTC. This codes for CASSQEEVAGANVLTF.